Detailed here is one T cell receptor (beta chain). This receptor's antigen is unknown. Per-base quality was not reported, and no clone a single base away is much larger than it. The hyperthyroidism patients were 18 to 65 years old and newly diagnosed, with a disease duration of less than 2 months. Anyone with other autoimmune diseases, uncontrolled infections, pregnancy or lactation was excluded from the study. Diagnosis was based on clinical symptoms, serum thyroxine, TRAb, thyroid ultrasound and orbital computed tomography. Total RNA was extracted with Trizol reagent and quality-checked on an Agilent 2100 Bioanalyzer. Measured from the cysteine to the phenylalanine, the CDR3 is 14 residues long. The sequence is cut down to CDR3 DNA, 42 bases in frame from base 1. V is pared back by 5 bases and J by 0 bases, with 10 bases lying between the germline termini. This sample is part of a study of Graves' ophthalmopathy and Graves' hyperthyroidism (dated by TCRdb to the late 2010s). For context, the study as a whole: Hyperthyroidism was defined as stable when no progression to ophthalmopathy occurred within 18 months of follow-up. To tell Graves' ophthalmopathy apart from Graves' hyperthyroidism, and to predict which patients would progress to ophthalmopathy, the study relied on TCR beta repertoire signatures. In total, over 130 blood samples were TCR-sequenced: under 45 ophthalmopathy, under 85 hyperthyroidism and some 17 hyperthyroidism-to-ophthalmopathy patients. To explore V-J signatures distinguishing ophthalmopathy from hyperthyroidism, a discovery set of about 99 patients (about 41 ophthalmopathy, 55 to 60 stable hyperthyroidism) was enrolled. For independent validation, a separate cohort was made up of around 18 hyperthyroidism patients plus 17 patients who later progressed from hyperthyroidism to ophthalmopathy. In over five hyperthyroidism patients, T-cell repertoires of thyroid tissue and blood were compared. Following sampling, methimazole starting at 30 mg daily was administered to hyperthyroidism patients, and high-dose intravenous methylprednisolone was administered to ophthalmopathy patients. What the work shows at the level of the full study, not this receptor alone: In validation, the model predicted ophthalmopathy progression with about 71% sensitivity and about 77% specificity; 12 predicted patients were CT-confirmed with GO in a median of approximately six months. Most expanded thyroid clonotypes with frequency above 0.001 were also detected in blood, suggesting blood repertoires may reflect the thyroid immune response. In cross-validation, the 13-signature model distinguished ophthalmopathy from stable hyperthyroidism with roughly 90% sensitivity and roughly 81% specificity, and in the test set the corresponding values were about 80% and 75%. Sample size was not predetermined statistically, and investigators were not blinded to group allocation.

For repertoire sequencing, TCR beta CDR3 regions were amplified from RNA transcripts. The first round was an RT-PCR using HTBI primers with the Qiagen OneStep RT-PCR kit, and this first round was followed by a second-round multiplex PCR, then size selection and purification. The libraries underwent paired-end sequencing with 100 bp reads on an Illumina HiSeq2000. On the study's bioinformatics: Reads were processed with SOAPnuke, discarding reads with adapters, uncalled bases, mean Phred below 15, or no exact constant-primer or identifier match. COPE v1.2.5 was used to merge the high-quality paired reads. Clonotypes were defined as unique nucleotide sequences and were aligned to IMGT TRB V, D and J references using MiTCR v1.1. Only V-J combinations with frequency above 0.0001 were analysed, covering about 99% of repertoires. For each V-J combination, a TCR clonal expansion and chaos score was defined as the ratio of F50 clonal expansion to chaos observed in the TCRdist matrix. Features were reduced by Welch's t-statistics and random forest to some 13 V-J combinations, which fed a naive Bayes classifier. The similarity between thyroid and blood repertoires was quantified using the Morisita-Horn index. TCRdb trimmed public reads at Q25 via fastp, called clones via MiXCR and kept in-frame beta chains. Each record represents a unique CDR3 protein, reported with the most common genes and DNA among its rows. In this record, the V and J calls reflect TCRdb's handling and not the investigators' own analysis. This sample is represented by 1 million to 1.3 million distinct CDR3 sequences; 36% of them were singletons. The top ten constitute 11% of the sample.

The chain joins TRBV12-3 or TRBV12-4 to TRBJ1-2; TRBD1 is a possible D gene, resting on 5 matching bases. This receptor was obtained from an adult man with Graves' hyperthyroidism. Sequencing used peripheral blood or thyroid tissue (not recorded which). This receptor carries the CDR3 CASSGTDSNYGYTF. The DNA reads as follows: TGTGCCAGCAGTGGGACGGATTCTAACTATGGCTACACCTTC.